This TCR beta chain was identified in a study of shared clonotypes between healthy human individuals. Overall study findings and caveats: Rarefaction demonstrated incomplete sorted-subset sequencing despite large depth. The authors sampled blood alone, and tissue repertoires likely differ.

The germline V gene encodes CDR1 MGHRA and CDR2 YSYEKL. The CDR3 is 12 amino acids. Trimming shortened V by 6 bases and J by 6 bases, and 9 bases separated the two germline ends. CD45RO-negative, CCR7-positively selected cells formed the naive CD8 fraction, excluding terminally differentiated effector memory CD45RA+ cells. Notes on this clone: The antigen is not known.

Assay used: immunoSEQ multiplex PCR; TCRdb lists only in-frame clones, some missing. Of 1.5 million to 2.5 million clones listed, less than 95% are singletons. This clonotype was obtained from a man between 18 and 29 years old in good health. The specimen was naive CD8+ T cells sorted from blood. The V and J genes are TRBV4-1 and TRBJ2-1; D gene unclear. CDR3 region: CASSRYLNEQFF. CDR3 sequence (DNA): TGCGCCAGCAGTCGATACCTCAATGAGCAGTTCTTC.